The T cell receptor beta chain under discussion was sequenced for a study of T cells in Graves' hyperthyroidism and ophthalmopathy. The CDR3 regions of TCR beta were amplified from RNA transcripts. HTBI primers drove first-round RT-PCR of the TCR CDR3. TCRdb fed the multiplex PCR reads into MiXCR, producing one record per CDR3 protein. The sample has more than 95,000 distinct CDR3 sequences, 47% seen once. Material for sequencing was blood. This TCR derives from a man between 40 and 49 years old with Graves' hyperthyroidism.

Written as DNA, the CDR3 is TGTGCCAGTAGTGCCGACATGGGACTAAATTCACCCCTCCACTTT. Translated, it gives CASSADMGLNSPLHF. The chain carries TRBV19 and TRBJ1-6, with a tentative D call TRBD1 (5 bases). Germline loops: CDR1 LNHDA, CDR2 SQIVND (reference sequence). This CDR3 has 15 residues. Between the trimmed V and J ends, which lost 5 bases and 7 bases, there was a span of 15 bases.